This is a list of T cell receptor beta chains from one sample in a study of T cell responses to AZD1222 COVID-19 vaccine. The repertoire was sequenced with immunoSEQ multiplex PCR; TCRdb's copy has only in-frame clones and lacks some. The sample has about 140,000 clones, 80% to 90% seen once. The specimen comprised peripheral blood, sampled on day 0 of AZD1222 vaccination. The source of these receptors is an adult in good health. Both conserved end residues are part of each CDR3. The order of the fields is J gene, V gene, CDR3 protein.

TRBJ2-1,TRBV7-9,CASSSPGLAFDEQFF
TRBJ2-1,TRBV7-8,CASSATYNEQFF
TRBJ2-7,TRBV9,CASSVGPDRVSYEQYF
TRBJ1-2,TRBV7-2,CASSRDRVLGGYTF
TRBJ1-5,TRBV6-2/TRBV6-3,CASSYRLLLGSPRGAPQHF
TRBJ1-5,TRBV5-6,CASSLGYRGQPQHF
TRBJ2-5,TRBV5-1,CASSLGREGPGETQYF
TRBJ2-7,TRBV5-1,CASSPNRGRQDEKYF
TRBJ1-4,TRBV5-8,CASSLLRAEGEKLFF
TRBJ2-7,TRBV11-1,CASSLAGVADIYREQYF
TRBJ2-1,TRBV28,CATRGRGPKSYNEQFF
TRBJ1-2,TRBV15,CATSRVTGRGYGYTF
TRBJ1-6,TRBV6-5,CASRRGREFSPLHF
TRBJ1-5,TRBV4-2,CASSLGQGWGNQPQHF
TRBJ2-3,TRBV6-5,CASTIAENTDTQYF
TRBJ2-7,TRBV7-3,CASSLSAQSYEQYF
TRBJ1-2,TRBV5-6,CASTFGAIGYTF
TRBJ2-1,TRBV9,CASSVGPTGAVNEQFF
TRBJ1-1,TRBV6-4,CASRAQGRNTEAFF
TRBJ1-1,TRBV19,CASSIGPGGTEAFF
TRBJ2-2,TRBV6-6,CASSYSGQGTGELFF
TRBJ2-7,TRBV4-2,CASSQVSGSPDEQYF
TRBJ2-5,TRBV5-1,CASSPGQGGETQYF
TRBJ1-5,TRBV19,CASKPGQGRSNQPQHF
TRBJ2-7,TRBV18,CASSTGASAYEQYF
TRBJ2-2,TRBV11-2,CASSPEPRQSTGELFF
TRBJ2-7,TRBV5-5,CASSLVASGGAYEQYF
TRBJ1-1,TRBV7-9,CATVANTEAFF
TRBJ1-1,TRBV6-5,CASSYSTGVRAFF
TRBJ2-2,TRBV4-3,CASSQGRTSGRASTGELFF
TRBJ2-5,TRBV2,CASSDSGTQQETQYF
TRBJ2-5,TRBV6-5,CASRIGFRGETQYF
TRBJ2-2,TRBV28,CASSSPGQITGELFF
TRBJ2-1,TRBV29-1,CSVTGITDNEQFF
TRBJ2-7,TRBV7-2,CASSLGVSGYEQYF
TRBJ2-7,TRBV6-5,CASSSTDRVPSYEQYF
TRBJ2-7,TRBV19,CASSATGGPYEQYF
TRBJ1-1,TRBV9,CASSVARNTEAFF
TRBJ1-1,TRBV12-3/TRBV12-4,CASSFRQRAFF
TRBJ2-2,TRBV3-1/TRBV3-2,CASTQGLANTGELFF
TRBJ2-5,TRBV6-1,CASSDGLGIVVETQYF
TRBJ2-5,TRBV29-1,CSVLGLAGNLGSGETQYF
TRBJ1-2,TRBV14,CASSQTPWRGQDYGYTF
TRBJ1-1,TRBV6-2/TRBV6-3,CASSSQGGNTEAFF